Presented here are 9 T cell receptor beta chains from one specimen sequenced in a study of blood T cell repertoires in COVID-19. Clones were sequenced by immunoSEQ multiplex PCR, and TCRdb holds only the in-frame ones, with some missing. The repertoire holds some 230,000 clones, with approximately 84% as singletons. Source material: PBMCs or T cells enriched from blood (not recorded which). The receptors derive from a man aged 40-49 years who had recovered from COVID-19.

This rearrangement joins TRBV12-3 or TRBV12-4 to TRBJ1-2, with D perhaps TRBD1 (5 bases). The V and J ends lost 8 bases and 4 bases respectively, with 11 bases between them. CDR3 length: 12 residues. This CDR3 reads CASLGRAYGYTF. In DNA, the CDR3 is TGTGCCAGCTTGGGCAGGGCCTATGGCTACACCTTC.

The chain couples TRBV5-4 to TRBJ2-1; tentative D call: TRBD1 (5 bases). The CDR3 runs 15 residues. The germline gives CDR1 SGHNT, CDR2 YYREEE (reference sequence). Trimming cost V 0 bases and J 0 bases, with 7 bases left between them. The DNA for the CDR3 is TGTGCCAGCAGCTTGGACAGGAGCTCCTACAATGAGCAGTTCTTC. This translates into CASSLDRSSYNEQFF.

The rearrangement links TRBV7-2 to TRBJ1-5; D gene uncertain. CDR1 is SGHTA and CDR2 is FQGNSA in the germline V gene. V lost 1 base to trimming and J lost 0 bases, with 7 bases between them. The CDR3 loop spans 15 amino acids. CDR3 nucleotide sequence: TGTGCCAGCAGCTTAGTAATCCCTAGCAATCAGCCCCAGCATTTT. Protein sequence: CASSLVIPSNQPQHF.

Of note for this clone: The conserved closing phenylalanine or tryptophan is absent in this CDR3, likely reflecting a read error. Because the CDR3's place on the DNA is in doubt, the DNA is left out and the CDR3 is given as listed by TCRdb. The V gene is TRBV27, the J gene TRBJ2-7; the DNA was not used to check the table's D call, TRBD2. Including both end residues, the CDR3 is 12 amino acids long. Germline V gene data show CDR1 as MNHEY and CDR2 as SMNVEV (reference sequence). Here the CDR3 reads CASSFRGRAPVL.

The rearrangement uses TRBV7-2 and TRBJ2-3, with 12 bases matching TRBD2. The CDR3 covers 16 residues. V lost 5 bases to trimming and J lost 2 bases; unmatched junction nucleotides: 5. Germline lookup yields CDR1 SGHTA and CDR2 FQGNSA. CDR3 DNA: TGTGCCAGCAGCCTACGACTAGCGGGAGACACAGATACGCAGTATTTT. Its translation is CASSLRLAGDTDTQYF.

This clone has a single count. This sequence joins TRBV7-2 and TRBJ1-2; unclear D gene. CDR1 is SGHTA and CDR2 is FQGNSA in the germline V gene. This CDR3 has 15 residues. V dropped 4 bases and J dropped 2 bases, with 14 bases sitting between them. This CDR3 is CASSSRHPSNYGYTF. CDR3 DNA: TGTGCCAGCAGCTCACGACACCCGTCAAACTATGGCTACACCTTC.

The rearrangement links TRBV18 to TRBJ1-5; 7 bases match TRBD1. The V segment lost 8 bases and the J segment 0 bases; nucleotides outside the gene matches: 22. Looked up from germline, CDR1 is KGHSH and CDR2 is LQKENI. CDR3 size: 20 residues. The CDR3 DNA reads TGTGCCAGCAAGGCCGGGACAGATAATTCTAAGTATTATAGCAATCAGCCCCAGCATTTT. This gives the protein CASKAGTDNSKYYSNQPQHF.

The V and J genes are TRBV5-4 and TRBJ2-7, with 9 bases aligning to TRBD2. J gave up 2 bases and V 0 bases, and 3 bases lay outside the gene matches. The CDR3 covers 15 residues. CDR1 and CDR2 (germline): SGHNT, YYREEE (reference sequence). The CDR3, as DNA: TGTGCCAGCAGCTTGGCCGGCGGGAGGGCCTACGAGCAGTACTTC. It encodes CASSLAGGRAYEQYF.

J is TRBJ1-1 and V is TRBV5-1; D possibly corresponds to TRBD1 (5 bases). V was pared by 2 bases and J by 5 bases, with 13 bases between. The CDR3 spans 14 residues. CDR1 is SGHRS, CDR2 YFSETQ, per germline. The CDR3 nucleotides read TGCGCCAGCAGCTTTAGGACCGGGGGAACTGAAGCTTTCTTT. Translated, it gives CASSFRTGGTEAFF.